This TCR beta chain was identified in a study of blood T cell repertoires in COVID-19. The CDR3 totals 14 residues. CDR1 is LNHDA and CDR2 is SQIVND in the germline V gene (reference sequence). V dropped 6 bases and J dropped 4 bases, with 15 bases sitting between them. Per the authors' pipeline: The assay estimated nucleated cells by amplifying reference gene primers. Profiling relied on immunoSEQ multiplex PCR, and the TCRdb table lists in-frame clones only, not all of them. That table is the source of V, J and clone size, and D and trimming were worked out from the DNA. The profile shows around 64,000 clones, 82% of them singletons.

The specimen was peripheral blood. The origin of this receptor is a human donor in a cohort sampled during active COVID-19. The rearrangement joins TRBV19 to TRBJ1-1; TRBD1 might be the D (6 bases). The CDR3 protein is CASRVTGSATEAFF. CDR3 coding DNA: TGTGCCAGTAGGGTTACAGGGTCAGCCACTGAAGCTTTCTTT.